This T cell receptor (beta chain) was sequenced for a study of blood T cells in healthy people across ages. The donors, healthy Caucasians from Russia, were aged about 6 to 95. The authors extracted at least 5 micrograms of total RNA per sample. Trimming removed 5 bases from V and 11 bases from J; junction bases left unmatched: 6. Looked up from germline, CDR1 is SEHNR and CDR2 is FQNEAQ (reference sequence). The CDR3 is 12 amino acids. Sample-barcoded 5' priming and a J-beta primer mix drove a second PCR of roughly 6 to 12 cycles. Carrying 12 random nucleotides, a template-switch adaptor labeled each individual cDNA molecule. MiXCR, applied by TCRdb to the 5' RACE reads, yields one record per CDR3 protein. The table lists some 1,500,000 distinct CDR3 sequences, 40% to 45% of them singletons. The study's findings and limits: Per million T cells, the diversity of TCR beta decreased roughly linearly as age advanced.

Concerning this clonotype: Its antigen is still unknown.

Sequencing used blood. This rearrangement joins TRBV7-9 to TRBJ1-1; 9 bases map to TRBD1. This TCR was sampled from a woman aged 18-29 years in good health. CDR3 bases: TGTGCCAGCAGCATCGGGACAGGGAGGGCTTTCTTT. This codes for CASSIGTGRAFF.